This T cell receptor beta chain was captured in a study of CD4 T cells in relation to SARS-CoV-2 and coronaviruses. This clone was counted only a few times. The antigen is unknown. V was trimmed by 2 bases and J by 1 base, leaving 12 bases between them. Germline V gene lookup returns CDR1 SGDLS and CDR2 YYNGEE. CDR3 size: 16 residues. The protocol was immunoSEQ multiplex PCR, while the TCRdb copy is restricted to in-frame clones and leaves out a portion. The table lists around 28,000 clones, around 76% of them singletons. J is TRBJ2-2 and V is TRBV9; no clear D. This receptor was identified in an adult with COVID-19. The sample taken for sequencing was memory CD4+ T cells from PBMCs, cultured in vitro. CDR3 DNA sequence: TGTGCCAGCAGCGTTAGTATATCTATGAACACCGGGGAGCTGTTTTTT. As protein: CASSVSISMNTGELFF.